These 32 T cell receptor beta chains were sequenced from one sample in a study of cytomegalovirus exposure and HLA in healthy donors. Sequencing was performed with immunoSEQ multiplex PCR; in TCRdb, only in-frame clones are kept and a portion is missing. The table lists 220,000 or so clones, 90% to 95% of them singletons. Source material: PBMCs. Receptors were obtained from a woman between 18 and 29 years old in good health and CMV-seronegative.

V usage is TRBV25-1 and J usage is TRBJ1-1; 8 bases align to TRBD1. The CDR3 runs to 14 residues. V was pared by 5 bases and J by 3 bases, with 5 bases of the junction left unmatched. CDR1 MGHDK and CDR2 SYGVNS come from the germline V gene. Here the CDR3 DNA reads TGTGCCAGCAGTAACAGGGGGTTGGACACTGAAGCTTTCTTT. Translation: CASSNRGLDTEAFF.

CDR3 nucleotide sequence: TGCGCCAGCAGCCAGAGCTCCGCGGCGTCTGGAAACACCATATATTTT. Residues: CASSQSSAASGNTIYF. The rearrangement joins TRBV4-1 to TRBJ1-3; D unresolved. CDR1 is MGHRA, CDR2 YSYEKL, per germline. V dropped 3 bases and J dropped 1 base, with 13 bases sitting between them. The CDR3 is 16 amino acids.

The V and J genes are TRBV28 and TRBJ2-1, with D tentatively TRBD2 (6 bases). The CDR3 has 14 residues. Deletions cut 6 bases from V and 7 bases from J, with 16 bases between. Looked up from germline, CDR1 is MDHEN and CDR2 is SYDVKM. DNA for the CDR3: TGTGCCAGCAGGGACTATCGGGACTTTAATGAGCAGTTCTTC. Its protein product is CASRDYRDFNEQFF.

V and J are TRBV5-1 and TRBJ1-4; D remains ambiguous. V lost 3 bases and J lost 8, with 23 bases in between. The germline V gene encodes CDR1 SGHRS and CDR2 YFSETQ. The CDR3 covers 17 residues. CDR3 sequence (DNA): TGCGCCAGCAGCTCGCCGGCTCCCGGGAGGGCGAACGAAAAACTGTTTTTT. It encodes CASSSPAPGRANEKLFF.

The chain combines TRBV5-3 with TRBJ1-2, with TRBD1 identical over 10 bases. TRBV5-3 is designated an ORF whose function remains uncertain. V lost 4 bases and J lost 2; bases outside the gene matches: 8. The CDR3 loop spans 16 amino acids. DNA of the CDR3: TGTGCCAGAAGCCTCTCTGGGACAGGGGAGAACTATGGCTACACCTTC. It encodes CARSLSGTGENYGYTF.

This clone showed up just a few times. The chain combines TRBV10-1 with TRBJ1-6; 10 bases are a match to TRBD1. Germline assignment: CDR1 WNHNN and CDR2 SYGVQD (reference sequence). The CDR3 is 14 residues long. V gave up 9 bases and J gave up 10 bases; unmatched junction bases: 9. Here the CDR3 reads CARAPDRGQSPLHF. CDR3 coding DNA: TGCGCCAGGGCTCCCGACAGGGGGCAATCACCCCTCCACTTT.

The chain joins TRBV5-4 to TRBJ1-5, with 7 bases identical to TRBD1. Trimming removed 4 bases from V and 4 bases from J; junction bases left unmatched: 8. The CDR3 is 15 amino acids. Per the germline V gene, CDR1 is SGHNT and CDR2 is YYREEE (reference sequence). CDR3 in amino acids: CASSPSRGRNQPQHF. The CDR3 region has the DNA TGTGCCAGCAGCCCGTCTAGGGGGCGGAATCAGCCCCAGCATTTT.

V gene TRBV11-2 combines with J gene TRBJ1-1, with D possibly being TRBD1 (5 bases). V was trimmed by 5 bases and J by 6 bases, leaving 13 bases between them. CDR3 length: 13 residues. Germline values: CDR1 SGHAT, CDR2 FQNNGV. CDR3 loop: CASSPGGRAEAFF. The DNA of the CDR3 is TGTGCCAGCAGCCCGGGGGGTAGGGCTGAAGCTTTCTTT.

The chain joins TRBV2 to TRBJ2-7; 7 bases are shared with TRBD2. The germline CDR1 and CDR2 sequences are SNHLY and FYNNEI. This CDR3 spans 13 amino acids. Losses at the gene ends were 8 bases for V and 5 bases for J; bases not matched to a gene: 9. This chain's CDR3 is CASASGAGHEQYF. CDR3 coding DNA: TGTGCCAGCGCGTCGGGAGCGGGACACGAGCAGTACTTC.

The chain uses TRBV6-5 and TRBJ2-1; TRBD2 agrees at 12 bases. The trim removed 8 bases at V and 9 bases at J, leaving 8 bases unmatched. From germline, CDR1 is MNHEY and CDR2 SVGAGI. The CDR3 is 14 residues long. CDR3 bases: TGTGCCAGCGTGCCTAGCGGGAGGGCCAGTGAGCAGTTCTTC. Residues: CASVPSGRASEQFF.

Here the CDR3 reads CASIGTGGETQYF. CDR3 DNA: TGTGCCAGCATCGGGACAGGGGGGGAGACCCAGTACTTC. The chain couples TRBV2 to TRBJ2-5, with 11 positions matching TRBD1. CDR1 is SNHLY and CDR2 is FYNNEI in the germline V gene. This CDR3 region has 13 residues. The ends lost 7 bases at V and 5 bases at J; junction bases unmatched: 3.

This clone appeared once. The chain uses TRBV18 and TRBJ2-3; D not resolved. CDR1 and CDR2 from the germline V gene are KGHSH and LQKENI. The CDR3 extends over 14 amino acids. V gave up 3 bases and J gave up 2 bases, with 9 bases separating them. The CDR3 coding sequence is TGTGCCAGCTCACCTGGGCAGTCCACAGATACGCAGTATTTT. Translation gives CASSPGQSTDTQYF. The variable domain in full, with the rest retrieved from reference TRBV18 and TRBJ2-3, is NAGVMQNPRHLVRRRGQEARLRCSPMKGHSHVYWYRQLPEEGLKFMVYLQKENIIDESGMPKERFSAEFPKEGPSILRIQQVVRGDSAAYFCASSPGQSTDTQYFGPGTRLTVL.

The chain has TRBV19 and TRBJ1-5; 7 nucleotides align to TRBD1. The CDR3 is 15 amino acids. Germline loops: CDR1 LNHDA, CDR2 SQIVND (reference sequence). V shed 5 bases and J 2 bases; nucleotides not matched to a gene: 6. The CDR3, as DNA: TGTGCCAGTAGTCTGACCGGACAGGGCAATCAGCCCCAGCATTTT. Protein sequence: CASSLTGQGNQPQHF.

This chain joins TRBV5-1 and TRBJ1-1; D unresolved. V lost 3 bases, J lost 4 bases, and 16 bases lay in between. Per the germline V gene, CDR1 is SGHRS and CDR2 is YFSETQ. This CDR3 comprises 15 residues. The CDR3 loop reads CASSWSRKSGTEAFF. In nucleotides, the CDR3 is TGCGCCAGCAGCTGGTCCCGCAAGTCGGGCACTGAAGCTTTCTTT.

The CDR3 coding sequence is TGTGCCAGCAGCCTGGGACTAGCGGGAGCAGATACGCAGTATTTT. It encodes CASSLGLAGADTQYF. The rearrangement joins TRBV7-9 to TRBJ2-3, with 14 positions matching TRBD2. The V segment lost 5 bases and the J segment 4 bases; nucleotides outside the gene matches: 2. Germline V lookup: CDR1 SEHNR, CDR2 FQNEAQ (reference sequence). The CDR3 has 15 amino acids.

The gene calls are TRBV14 and TRBJ1-2; 10 positions agree with TRBD1. Germline trimming cut 4 bases from V and 4 bases from J; bases unmatched to any gene: 9. The CDR3 contains 16 residues. Germline loops: CDR1 SGHDN, CDR2 FVKESK. The CDR3 reads CASSPRSGQGVYGYTF. The DNA of the CDR3 is TGTGCCAGCAGCCCTCGATCAGGACAGGGGGTCTATGGCTACACCTTC.

The V call is TRBV30, the J call TRBJ1-2; D unresolved. Germline-derived CDR1 and CDR2 are GTSNPN and SVGIG (reference sequence). The CDR3 totals 12 residues. The V end was cut by 6 bases, the J end by 4 bases, with 12 bases between. The CDR3 reads CACRGAPYGYTF. CDR3 DNA sequence: TGTGCCTGCAGAGGAGCTCCCTATGGCTACACCTTC. The variable domain in full, with the rest retrieved from reference TRBV30 and TRBJ1-2, is SQTIHQWPATLVQPVGSPLSLECTVEGTSNPNLYWYRQAAGRGLQLLFYSVGIGQISSEVPQNLSASRPQDRQFILSSKKLLLSDSGFYLCACRGAPYGYTFGSGTRLTVV.

The chain couples TRBV6-1 to TRBJ1-1; D may be TRBD1 (6 bases). Looked up from germline, CDR1 is MNHNS and CDR2 is SASEGT. V was shortened by 5 bases and J by 3 bases, with 13 bases between the two germline ends. CDR3 size: 14 residues. The CDR3 spells CASSSTGRDTEAFF. In DNA form, the CDR3 reads TGTGCCAGCAGTTCGACAGGACGAGACACTGAAGCTTTCTTT.

This chain links TRBV11-2 with TRBJ2-7, with D maybe TRBD2 (5 bases). The CDR3 has 14 residues. V was shortened by 5 bases and J by 2 bases, with 13 bases between the two germline ends. Germline V gene sequence: CDR1 SGHAT, CDR2 FQNNGV. Here the CDR3 reads CASSPRAPPYEQYF. For the CDR3, the DNA is TGTGCCAGCAGCCCGAGGGCACCCCCCTACGAGCAGTACTTC. The variable domain in full, completed from reference TRBV11-2 and TRBJ2-7, reads EAGVAQSPRYKIIEKRQSVAFWCNPISGHATLYWYQQILGQGPKLLIQFQNNGVVDDSQLPKDRFSAERLKGVDSTLKIQPAKLEDSAVYLCASSPRAPPYEQYFGPGTRLTVT.

The genes are TRBV19 and TRBJ2-5; TRBD1 is a possible D gene (6 bases). The germline V gene encodes CDR1 LNHDA and CDR2 SQIVND (reference sequence). CDR3 length: 15 residues. Trimming took off 5 bases at V and 1 base at J, with 14 bases between the two ends. The CDR3 region has the DNA TGTGCCAGTAGTCGCGACAGGTCTTTCCAAGAGACCCAGTACTTC. This encodes CASSRDRSFQETQYF.

The chain carries TRBV30 and TRBJ1-5, with D tentatively TRBD1 (6 bases). This CDR3 contains 13 residues. V lost 1 base, J lost 3 bases, and 7 bases lay in between. CDR1 is GTSNPN and CDR2 is SVGIG in the germline V gene (reference sequence). The CDR3 region is CAWSAGHNQPQHF. The CDR3 DNA reads as TGTGCCTGGAGTGCGGGACACAATCAGCCCCAGCATTTT.

This CDR3 reads CASSEGGRSDTQYF. In DNA form, the CDR3 reads TGTGCCAGCAGTGAAGGCGGGAGATCAGATACGCAGTATTTT. This sequence joins TRBV6-1 and TRBJ2-3; 7 nucleotides match TRBD2. The ends lost 1 base at V and 4 bases at J; junction bases unmatched: 2. Germline CDR1 reads MNHNS; CDR2 reads SASEGT. There are 14 residues in the CDR3.

The rearrangement joins TRBV15 to TRBJ1-1, with TRBD1 identical over 9 bases. CDR1 and CDR2 from the germline V gene are LNHNV and YYDKDF (reference sequence). The CDR3 is 18 residues long. V shed 8 bases, J shed 4 bases, and the junction held 20 bases outside the gene matches. The CDR3 loop is CATSKLPGQGLIFTEAFF. In DNA form, the CDR3 reads TGTGCCACCTCGAAATTGCCGGGACAGGGATTGATTTTCACTGAAGCTTTCTTT.

The chain recombines TRBV6-5 with TRBJ1-2, with 9 bases that match TRBD1. V shed 7 bases, J shed 6 bases, and the junction held 6 bases outside the gene matches. From germline, CDR1 is MNHEY and CDR2 SVGAGI. This CDR3 is built from 13 residues. CDR3 DNA: TGTGCCAGCACCAGACAGGGGGGACATGGCTACACCTTC. Protein: CASTRQGGHGYTF.

The chain employs TRBV28 and TRBJ1-2, with D perhaps matching TRBD1 (5 bases). CDR1 and CDR2 from the germline V gene are MDHEN and SYDVKM. The CDR3 has 14 amino acids. Trimming pared 7 bases from V and 3 bases from J, leaving 15 bases between. This chain's CDR3 is CASMVSGDYYGYTF. The CDR3 DNA reads TGTGCCAGCATGGTTTCGGGGGACTACTATGGCTACACCTTC.

A note on this clone: Mismatch with germline at one junction end may stem from a read error. The V gene is TRBV29-1, the J gene TRBJ1-5, with 7 bases fitting TRBD1. CDR1 is SQVTM and CDR2 is ANQGSEA in the germline V gene. The CDR3 has 14 amino acids. The CDR3 DNA reads TGCAGCGTTGAAGTTAGAGGGGGCAATCGGCCCCAGCATTTT. Protein product: CSVEVRGGNRPQHF.

The chain has TRBV27 and TRBJ1-5; tentative D call: TRBD1 (6 bases). This CDR3 is built from 14 residues. V lost 3 bases and J lost 7, with 13 bases in between. Germline values: CDR1 MNHEY, CDR2 SMNVEV (reference sequence). The CDR3 bases are TGTGCCAGCAGTTTCTTGGGGGACAACCAGCCCCAGCATTTT. Its translation is CASSFLGDNQPQHF.

This clone was detected only a few times. This rearrangement joins TRBV6-5 to TRBJ1-2; no definite D call. Germline CDR1 is MNHEY and CDR2 is SVGAGI. V lost 2 bases and J lost 4, with 14 bases in between. The CDR3 length is 15 residues. In DNA, the CDR3 is TGTGCCAGCAGTTACAGTGTGGGCACCATCTATGGCTACACCTTC. Translated, it gives CASSYSVGTIYGYTF.

The genes are TRBV5-4 and TRBJ2-1; TRBD2 is a possible D gene (5 bases). Trimming left V 4 bases short and J 1 base short, with 12 bases between. The germline gives CDR1 SGHNT, CDR2 YYREEE (reference sequence). The CDR3 is 15 amino acids. CDR3 protein: CASSNTGRSYNEQFF. The CDR3 nucleotides read TGTGCCAGCAGCAATACGGGGAGATCCTACAATGAGCAGTTCTTC.

This clone showed up just a few times. The chain is built from TRBV6-6 and TRBJ1-2, with 7 bases aligning to TRBD1. CDR3 length: 14 residues. Germline-derived CDR1 and CDR2 are MNHNY and SVGAGI (reference sequence). V shed 6 bases, J shed 5 bases, and the junction held 9 bases outside the gene matches. The CDR3 nucleotides are TGTGCCAGCAGGACCAGACAGGGACGATATGGCTACACCTTC. Translated, it gives CASRTRQGRYGYTF.

CDR3 DNA: TGTGCCAGCAGCGTTCTAGCGGGAGGCTCTAAATACGAGCAGTACTTC. This codes for CASSVLAGGSKYEQYF. The V and J genes are TRBV9 and TRBJ2-7; 11 bases match TRBD2. V gave up 2 bases and J gave up 4 bases; unmatched junction bases: 8. The germline gives CDR1 SGDLS, CDR2 YYNGEE. The CDR3 length is 16 residues.

The chain is built from TRBV11-2 and TRBJ1-2; 7 bases align to TRBD1. From germline, CDR1 is SGHAT and CDR2 FQNNGV. The CDR3 consists of 17 residues. Germline trimming cut 5 bases from V and 0 bases from J; bases unmatched to any gene: 12. CDR3 protein: CASSLIRDRDSNYGYTF. The DNA of the CDR3 is TGTGCCAGCAGCCTCATCCGGGACAGAGATTCTAACTATGGCTACACCTTC. The full variable domain, completed using reference TRBV11-2 and TRBJ1-2, is EAGVAQSPRYKIIEKRQSVAFWCNPISGHATLYWYQQILGQGPKLLIQFQNNGVVDDSQLPKDRFSAERLKGVDSTLKIQPAKLEDSAVYLCASSLIRDRDSNYGYTFGSGTRLTVV.